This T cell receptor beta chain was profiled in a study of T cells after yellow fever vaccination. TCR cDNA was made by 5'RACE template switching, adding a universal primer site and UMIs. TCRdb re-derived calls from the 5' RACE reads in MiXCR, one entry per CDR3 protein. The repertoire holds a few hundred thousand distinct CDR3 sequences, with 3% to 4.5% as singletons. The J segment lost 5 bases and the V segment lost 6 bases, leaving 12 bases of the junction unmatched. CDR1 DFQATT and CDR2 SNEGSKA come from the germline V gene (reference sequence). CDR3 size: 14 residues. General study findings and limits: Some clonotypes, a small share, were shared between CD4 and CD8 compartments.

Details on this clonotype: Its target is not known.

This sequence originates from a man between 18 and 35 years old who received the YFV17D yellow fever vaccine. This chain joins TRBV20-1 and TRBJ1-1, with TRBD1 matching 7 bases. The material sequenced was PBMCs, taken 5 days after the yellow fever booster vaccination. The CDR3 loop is CSARAGGSDTEAFF. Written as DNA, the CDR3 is TGCAGTGCCCGAGCAGGGGGTAGTGATACTGAAGCTTTCTTT.